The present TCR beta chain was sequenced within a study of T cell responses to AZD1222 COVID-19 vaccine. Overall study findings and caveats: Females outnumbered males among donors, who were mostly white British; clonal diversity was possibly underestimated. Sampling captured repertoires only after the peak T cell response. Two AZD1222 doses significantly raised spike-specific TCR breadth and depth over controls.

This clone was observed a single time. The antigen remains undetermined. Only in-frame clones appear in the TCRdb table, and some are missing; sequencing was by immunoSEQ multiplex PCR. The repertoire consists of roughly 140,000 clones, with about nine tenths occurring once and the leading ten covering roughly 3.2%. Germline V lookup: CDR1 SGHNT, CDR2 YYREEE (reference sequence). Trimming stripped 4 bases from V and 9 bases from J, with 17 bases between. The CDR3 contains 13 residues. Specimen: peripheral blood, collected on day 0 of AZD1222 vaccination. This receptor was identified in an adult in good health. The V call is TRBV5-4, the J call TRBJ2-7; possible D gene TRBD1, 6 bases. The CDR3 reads CASSTSGDQGQYF. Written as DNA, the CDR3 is TGTGCCAGCAGCACCTCAGGGGATCAGGGGCAGTACTTC. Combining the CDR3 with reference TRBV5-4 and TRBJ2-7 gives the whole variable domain ETGVTQSPTHLIKTRGQQVTLRCSSQSGHNTVSWYQQALGQGPQFIFQYYREEENGRGNFPPRFSGLQFPNYSSELNVNALELDDSALYLCASSTSGDQGQYFGPGTRLTVT.